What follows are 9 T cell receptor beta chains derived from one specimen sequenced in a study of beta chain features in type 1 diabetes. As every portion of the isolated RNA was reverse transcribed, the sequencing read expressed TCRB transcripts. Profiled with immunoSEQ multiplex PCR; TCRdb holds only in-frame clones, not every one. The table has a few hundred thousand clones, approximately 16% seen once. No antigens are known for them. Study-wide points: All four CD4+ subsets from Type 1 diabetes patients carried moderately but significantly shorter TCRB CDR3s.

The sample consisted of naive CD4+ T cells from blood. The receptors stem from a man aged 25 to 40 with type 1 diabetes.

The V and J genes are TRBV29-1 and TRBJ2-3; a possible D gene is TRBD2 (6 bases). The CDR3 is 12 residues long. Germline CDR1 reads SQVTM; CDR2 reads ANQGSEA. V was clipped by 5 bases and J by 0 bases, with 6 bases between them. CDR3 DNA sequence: TGCAGCGTTCGGGAGAGCACAGATACGCAGTATTTT. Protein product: CSVRESTDTQYF.

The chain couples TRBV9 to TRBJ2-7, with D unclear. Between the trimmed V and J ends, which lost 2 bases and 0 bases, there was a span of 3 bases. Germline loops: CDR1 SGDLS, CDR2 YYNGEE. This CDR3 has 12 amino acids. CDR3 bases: TGTGCCAGCAGCGTTTACTCCTACGAGCAGTACTTC. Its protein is CASSVYSYEQYF. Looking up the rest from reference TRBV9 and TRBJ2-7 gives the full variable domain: DSGVTQTPKHLITATGQRVTLRCSPRSGDLSVYWYQQSLDQGLQFLIQYYNGEERAKGNILERFSAQQFPDLHSELNLSSLELGDSALYFCASSVYSYEQYFGPGTRLTVT.

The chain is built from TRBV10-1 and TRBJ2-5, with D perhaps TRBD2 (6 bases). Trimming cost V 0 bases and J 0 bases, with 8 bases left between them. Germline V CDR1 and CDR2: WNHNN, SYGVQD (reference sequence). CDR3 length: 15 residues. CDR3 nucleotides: TGCGCCAGCAGTGAGTCCAGGGACTACCAAGAGACCCAGTACTTC. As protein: CASSESRDYQETQYF.

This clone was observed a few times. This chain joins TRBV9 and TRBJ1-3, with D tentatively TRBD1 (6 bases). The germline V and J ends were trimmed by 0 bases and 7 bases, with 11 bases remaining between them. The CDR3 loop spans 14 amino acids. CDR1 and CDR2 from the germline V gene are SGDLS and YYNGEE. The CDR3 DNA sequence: TGTGCCAGCAGCGTAGGGACAGTTAGCAACACCATATATTTT. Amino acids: CASSVGTVSNTIYF.

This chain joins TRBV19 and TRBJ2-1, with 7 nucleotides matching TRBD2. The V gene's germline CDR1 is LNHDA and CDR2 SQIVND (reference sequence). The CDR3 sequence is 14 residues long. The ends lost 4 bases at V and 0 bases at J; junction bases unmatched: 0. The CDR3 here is CASSSGGSYNEQFF. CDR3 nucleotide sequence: TGTGCCAGTAGTAGCGGGGGCTCCTACAATGAGCAGTTCTTC.

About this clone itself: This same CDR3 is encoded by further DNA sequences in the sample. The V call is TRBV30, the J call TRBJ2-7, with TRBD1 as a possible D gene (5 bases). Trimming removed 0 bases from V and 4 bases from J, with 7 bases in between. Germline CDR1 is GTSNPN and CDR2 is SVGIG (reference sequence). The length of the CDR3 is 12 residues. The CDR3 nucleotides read TGTGCCTGGAGTGTTAGGGGTTACGAGCAGTACTTC. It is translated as CAWSVRGYEQYF.

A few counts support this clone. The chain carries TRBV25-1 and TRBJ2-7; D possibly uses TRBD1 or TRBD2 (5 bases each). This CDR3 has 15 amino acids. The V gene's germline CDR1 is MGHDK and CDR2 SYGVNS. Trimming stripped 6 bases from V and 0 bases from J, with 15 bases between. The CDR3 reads CASSPRGGYSYEQYF. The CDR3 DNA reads TGTGCCAGCAGCCCGAGGGGCGGATACTCCTACGAGCAGTACTTC.

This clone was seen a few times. The CDR3 sequence is CASSSGQANTEAFF. The CDR3, as DNA: TGTGCCAGCAGCTCAGGACAGGCGAACACTGAAGCTTTCTTT. This rearrangement joins TRBV9 to TRBJ1-1; 7 positions match TRBD1. V trimming: 4 bases; J trimming: 1 base; junction bases outside the gene matches: 4. Germline values: CDR1 SGDLS, CDR2 YYNGEE. The CDR3 runs to 14 residues.

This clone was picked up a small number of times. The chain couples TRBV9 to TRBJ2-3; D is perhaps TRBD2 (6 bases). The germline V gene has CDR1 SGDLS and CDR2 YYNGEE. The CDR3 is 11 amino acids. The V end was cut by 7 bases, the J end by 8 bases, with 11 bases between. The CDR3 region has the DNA TGTGCCAGCGAAGACGGGGGTACGCAGTATTTT. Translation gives CASEDGGTQYF. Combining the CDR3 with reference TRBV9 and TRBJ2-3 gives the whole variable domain DSGVTQTPKHLITATGQRVTLRCSPRSGDLSVYWYQQSLDQGLQFLIQYYNGEERAKGNILERFSAQQFPDLHSELNLSSLELGDSALYFCASEDGGTQYFGPGTRLTVL.